This record covers a single TCR beta chain. Its target is not known. This sample is part of a study of T-cell memory formation after mild COVID-19. Study-level points and caveats: The study detected some responding clones in pre-infection memory, suggesting cross-reactive memory joined.

Germline CDR1 SEHNR, CDR2 FQNEAQ (reference sequence). CDR3 length equals 15 residues. The ends were cut back, 3 bases at V and 4 bases at J, with 12 bases in the middle. The authors produced TCR alpha and TCR beta cDNA libraries with sample barcodes and UMIs by 5'RACE using constant-segment primers. Via MiXCR, TCRdb re-called the 5' RACE reads, giving one row per CDR3 protein. The sample holds fewer than 450,000 distinct CDR3 sequences, approximately 24% seen once. The sequence came from an adult woman who had mild COVID-19 (a few samples of this study predate the infection). Cell type and time point are not known. This chain connects TRBV7-9 to TRBJ1-4; D is ambiguous. What was sequenced was PBMCs or a T cell subset sorted from them (not recorded which). The CDR3 bases are TGTGCCAGCAGCTTTTCCAGCGGAATTAATGAAAAACTGTTTTTT. This codes for CASSFSSGINEKLFF.